The sequence of this TCR beta chain was determined in a study of cytomegalovirus exposure and HLA in healthy donors. Study details: Clustering assigned about 80% of the approximately 390 genotyped donors to the Caucasian-associated ancestry cluster.

Looked up from germline, CDR1 is KGHSH and CDR2 is LQKENI. The CDR3 sequence is 15 residues long. V lost 5 bases, J lost 7 bases, and 18 bases lay in between. Whole-study results and caveats: Reportedly, diagnosis of cytomegalovirus status by the classifier showed high specificity and sensitivity. The authors later found HLA-associated TCR beta chains more clonally expanded than equally common others. Some 17,000 TCR beta sequences were associated with HLA alleles at 0.05 false discovery rate in a later analysis.

On this clone: What it binds is unknown.

Primers for the PCR totalled 60 Vbeta and 13 Jbeta. The data were produced by immunoSEQ multiplex PCR, yet TCRdb's version contains in-frame clones alone and is incomplete. The sample yields 99,000 or so clones, around 78% seen once. The chain recombines TRBV18 with TRBJ1-5; no firm D call. The sample was PBMCs. This TCR came from a male donor in good health and CMV-seronegative. The CDR3 DNA follows: TGTGCCAGCTCAACGGATCGAAGACCGGGGCAGCCCCAGCATTTT. Translated: CASSTDRRPGQPQHF.